This is a list of T cell receptor beta chains from one sample in a study of blood T cell repertoires in COVID-19. Produced via immunoSEQ multiplex PCR; TCRdb's table is partial and in-frame only. Of a few hundred thousand clones detected, about 91% appear once; the ten largest clones hold 5.5% to 8.5%. The sample consisted of peripheral blood. These receptors all stem from a woman in her 30s who had recovered from COVID-19. Each CDR3 is given with its conserved first and last residue. D genes are given only for firm matches. Rows give clone size only sometimes, using once, few, many, or a class for an expanded clone.

J: TRBJ1-5
V: TRBV5-1
D: NA
size: NA
DNA: TGCGCCAGCAGCTTGGGCACCCAAAGCTCGCCCCAGCATTTT
CDR3: CASSLGTQSSPQHF

J: TRBJ1-4
V: TRBV5-6
D: TRBD1
size: NA
DNA: TGTGCCAGCAGCGCCGCATTAACAGGGGGCTTAGTGGAAAAACCGTTTTTT
CDR3: CASSAALTGGLVEKPFF

J: TRBJ1-5
V: TRBV7-2
D: NA
size: NA
DNA: TGTGCCAGCAGCTTAGGTGGGACTCCGCGTCAGCCCCAGCATTTT
CDR3: CASSLGGTPRQPQHF

J: TRBJ2-7
V: TRBV19
D: NA
size: NA
DNA: TGTGCCAGTAGCCCGGGAACTACCTACGAGCAGTACTTC
CDR3: CASSPGTTYEQYF

J: TRBJ1-2
V: TRBV9
D: NA
size: NA
DNA: TGTGCCAGCAGCGCGCTAGGGGCCGAGTATGGCTACACCTTC
CDR3: CASSALGAEYGYTF

J: TRBJ1-2
V: TRBV28
D: NA
size: few
DNA: TGTGCCAGCAGTTTAGCATTTTCCCTCGGTCCTGGCTACACCTTC
CDR3: CASSLAFSLGPGYTF

J: TRBJ2-3
V: TRBV6-6
D: TRBD2
size: NA
DNA: TGTGCCAGCAGGGATAGCGGGGGCCCTAGCACAGATACGCAGTATTTT
CDR3: CASRDSGGPSTDTQYF

J: TRBJ2-3
V: TRBV29-1
D: NA
size: NA
DNA: TGCAGCGTTGGACGGACAGTAAGAGATACGCAGTATTTT
CDR3: CSVGRTVRDTQYF

J: TRBJ1-6
V: TRBV6-6
D: NA
size: NA
DNA: TGTGCCAGCAGGGAGGCCGCAGGATCACCCCTCCACTTT
CDR3: CASREAAGSPLHF

J: TRBJ2-1
V: TRBV14
D: NA
size: once
DNA: TGTGCCAGCAGCCAAGGCGGGTTCGAGCAGTTCTTC
CDR3: CASSQGGFEQFF

J: TRBJ2-5
V: TRBV28
D: TRBD2
size: NA
DNA: TGTGCCAGCAGTTCCCCTCTCGGTAGCGGGTACCAAGAGACCCAGTACTTC
CDR3: CASSSPLGSGYQETQYF